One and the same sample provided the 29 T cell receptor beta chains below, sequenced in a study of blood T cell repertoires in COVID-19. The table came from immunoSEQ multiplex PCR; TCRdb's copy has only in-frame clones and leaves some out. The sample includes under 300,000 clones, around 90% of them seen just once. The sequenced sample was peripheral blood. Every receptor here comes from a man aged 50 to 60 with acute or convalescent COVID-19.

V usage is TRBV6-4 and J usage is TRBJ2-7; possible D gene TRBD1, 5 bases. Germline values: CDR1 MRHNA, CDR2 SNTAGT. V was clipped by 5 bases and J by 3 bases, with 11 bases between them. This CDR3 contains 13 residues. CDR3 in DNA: TGTGCCAGCAGTCTCGGGCAGGGCTACGAGCAGTACTTC. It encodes CASSLGQGYEQYF.

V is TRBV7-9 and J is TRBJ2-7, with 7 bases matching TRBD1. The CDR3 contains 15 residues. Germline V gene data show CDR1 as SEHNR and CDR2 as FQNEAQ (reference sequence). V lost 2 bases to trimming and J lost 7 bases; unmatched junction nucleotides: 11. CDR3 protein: CASSLTLKRGQEQYF. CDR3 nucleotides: TGTGCCAGCAGCTTAACCCTAAAGAGGGGACAGGAGCAGTACTTC.

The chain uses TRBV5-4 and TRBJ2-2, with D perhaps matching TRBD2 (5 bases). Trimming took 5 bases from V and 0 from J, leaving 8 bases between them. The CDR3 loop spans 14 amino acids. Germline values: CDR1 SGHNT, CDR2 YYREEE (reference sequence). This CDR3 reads CASRPGTNTGELFF. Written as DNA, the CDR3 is TGTGCCAGCAGGCCCGGGACGAACACCGGGGAGCTGTTTTTT. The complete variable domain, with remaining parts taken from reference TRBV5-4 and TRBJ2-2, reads ETGVTQSPTHLIKTRGQQVTLRCSSQSGHNTVSWYQQALGQGPQFIFQYYREEENGRGNFPPRFSGLQFPNYSSELNVNALELDDSALYLCASRPGTNTGELFFGEGSRLTVL.

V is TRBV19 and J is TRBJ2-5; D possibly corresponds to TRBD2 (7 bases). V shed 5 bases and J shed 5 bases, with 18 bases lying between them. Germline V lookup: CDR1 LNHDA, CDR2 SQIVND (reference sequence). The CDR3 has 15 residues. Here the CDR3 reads CASSGGGAIFETQYF. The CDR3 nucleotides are TGTGCCAGTAGTGGGGGGGGCGCGATATTCGAGACCCAGTACTTC.

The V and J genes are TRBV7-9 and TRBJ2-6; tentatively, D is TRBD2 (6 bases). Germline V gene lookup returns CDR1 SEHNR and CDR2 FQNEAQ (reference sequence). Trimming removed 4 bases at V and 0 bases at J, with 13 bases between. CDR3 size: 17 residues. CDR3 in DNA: TGTGCCAGCAGCTACGCGGGACCGAGCTCTGGGGCCAACGTCCTGACTTTC. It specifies CASSYAGPSSGANVLTF.

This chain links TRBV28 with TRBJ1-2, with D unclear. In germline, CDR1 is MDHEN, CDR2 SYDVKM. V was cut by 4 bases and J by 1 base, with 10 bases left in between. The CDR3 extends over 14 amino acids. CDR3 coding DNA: TGTGCCAGCAGTTCCCCGGGGATTAACTATGGCTACACCTTC. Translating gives CASSSPGINYGYTF.

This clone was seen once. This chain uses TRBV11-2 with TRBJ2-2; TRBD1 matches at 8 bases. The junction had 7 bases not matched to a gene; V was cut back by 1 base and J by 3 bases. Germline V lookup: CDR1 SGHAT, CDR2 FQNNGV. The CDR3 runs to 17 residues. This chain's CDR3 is CASSLGQGATHTGELFF. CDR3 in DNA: TGTGCCAGCAGCTTAGGTCAGGGGGCGACCCACACCGGGGAGCTGTTTTTT.

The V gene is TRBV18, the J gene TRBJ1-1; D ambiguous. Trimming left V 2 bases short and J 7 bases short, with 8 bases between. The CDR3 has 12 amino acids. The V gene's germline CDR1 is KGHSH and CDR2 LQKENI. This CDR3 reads CASSPGESEAFF. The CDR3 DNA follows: TGTGCCAGCTCACCAGGAGAAAGTGAAGCTTTCTTT.

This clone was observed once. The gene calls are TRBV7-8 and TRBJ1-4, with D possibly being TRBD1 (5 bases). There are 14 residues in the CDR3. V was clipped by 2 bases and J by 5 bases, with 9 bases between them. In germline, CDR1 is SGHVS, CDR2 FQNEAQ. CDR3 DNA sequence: TGTGCCAGCAGCTTACAGGGATACAATGAAAAACTGTTTTTT. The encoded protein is CASSLQGYNEKLFF.

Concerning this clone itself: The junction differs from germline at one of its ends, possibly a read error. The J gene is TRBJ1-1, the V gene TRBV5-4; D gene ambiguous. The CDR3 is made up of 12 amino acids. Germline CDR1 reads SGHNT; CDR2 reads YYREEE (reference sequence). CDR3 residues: CASSSGNIEAFF. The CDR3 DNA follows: TGTGCCAGCAGCTCAGGCAACATTGAAGCTTTCTTT.

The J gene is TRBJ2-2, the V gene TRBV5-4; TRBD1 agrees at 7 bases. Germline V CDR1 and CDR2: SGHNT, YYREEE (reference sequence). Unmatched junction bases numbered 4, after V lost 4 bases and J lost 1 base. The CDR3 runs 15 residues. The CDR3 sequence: CASSPRTGNTGELFF. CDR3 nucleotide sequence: TGTGCCAGCAGCCCCCGGACAGGGAACACCGGGGAGCTGTTTTTT.

CDR3 in DNA: TGTGCCAGCAGCCTTTTGGGACTAGCGGGGGCCTACGAGCAGTACTTC. Protein sequence: CASSLLGLAGAYEQYF. The chain is built from TRBV7-8 and TRBJ2-7; TRBD2 matches 14 bases. The CDR3 totals 16 residues. V dropped 5 bases and J dropped 2; count of bases not matched to a gene: 5. CDR1 SGHVS and CDR2 FQNEAQ come from the germline V gene.

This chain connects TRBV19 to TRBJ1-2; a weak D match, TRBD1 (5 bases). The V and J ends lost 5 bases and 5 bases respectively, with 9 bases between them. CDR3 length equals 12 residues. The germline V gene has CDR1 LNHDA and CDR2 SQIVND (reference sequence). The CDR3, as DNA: TGTGCCAGTAGTGAGGGACTTTATGGCTACACCTTC. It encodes CASSEGLYGYTF.

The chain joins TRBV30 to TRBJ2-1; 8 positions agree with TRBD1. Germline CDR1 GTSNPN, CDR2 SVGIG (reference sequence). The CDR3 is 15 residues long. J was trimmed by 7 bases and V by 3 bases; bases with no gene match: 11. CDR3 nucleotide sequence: TGTGCCTGGAGGAGGGGCAGGGGGCGCGGGAATGAGCAGTTCTTC. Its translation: CAWRRGRGRGNEQFF.

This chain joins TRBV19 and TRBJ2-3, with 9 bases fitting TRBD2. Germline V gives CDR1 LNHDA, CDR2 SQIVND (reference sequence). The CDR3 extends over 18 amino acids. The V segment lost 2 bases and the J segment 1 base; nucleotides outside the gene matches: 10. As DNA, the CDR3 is TGTGCCAGTAGTATATCGCCCCTAGTAGCGGGGGGCACAGATACGCAGTATTTT. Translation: CASSISPLVAGGTDTQYF.

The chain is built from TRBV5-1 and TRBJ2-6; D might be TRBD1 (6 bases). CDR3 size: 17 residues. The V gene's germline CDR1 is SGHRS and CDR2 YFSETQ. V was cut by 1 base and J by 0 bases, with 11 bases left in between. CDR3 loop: CASSLWGQLSGANVLTF. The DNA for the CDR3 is TGCGCCAGCAGCTTGTGGGGACAACTCTCTGGGGCCAACGTCCTGACTTTC.

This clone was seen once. CDR3 sequence (DNA): TGTGCCAGTAGTACCCGACGGACTAGGAACACTGAAGCTTTCTTT. Residues: CASSTRRTRNTEAFF. The chain uses TRBV19 and TRBJ1-1; D remains unclear. The CDR3 spans 15 residues. The V and J ends lost 4 bases and 1 base respectively, with 13 bases between them. Germline V CDR1 and CDR2: LNHDA, SQIVND (reference sequence).

The CDR3 bases are TGTGCCAGCAGTCACCGGGGACAGGGAAATCAGCCCCAGCATTTT. This translates into CASSHRGQGNQPQHF. The V call is TRBV6-2 or TRBV6-3, the J call TRBJ1-5, with 9 nucleotides matching TRBD1. Trimming took 5 bases from V and 4 from J; bases not matched to a gene: 6. Germline CDR1 reads MNHEY; CDR2 reads SVGEGT. The CDR3 length is 15 residues.

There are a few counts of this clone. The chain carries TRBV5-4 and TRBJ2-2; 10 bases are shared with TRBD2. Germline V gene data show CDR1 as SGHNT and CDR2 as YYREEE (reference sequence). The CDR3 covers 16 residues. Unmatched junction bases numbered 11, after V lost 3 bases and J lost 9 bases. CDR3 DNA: TGTGCCAGCAGCTCCGGGGTAGCGGGGGGTCGGCGGGAGCTGTTTTTT. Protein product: CASSSGVAGGRRELFF.

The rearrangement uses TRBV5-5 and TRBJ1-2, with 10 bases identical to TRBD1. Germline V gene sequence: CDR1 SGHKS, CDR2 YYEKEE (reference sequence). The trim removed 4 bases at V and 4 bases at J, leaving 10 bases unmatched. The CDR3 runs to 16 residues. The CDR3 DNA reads TGTGCCAGCAGCCCTCGGACAGGGGGTTCCCTCTATGGCTACACCTTC. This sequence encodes CASSPRTGGSLYGYTF.

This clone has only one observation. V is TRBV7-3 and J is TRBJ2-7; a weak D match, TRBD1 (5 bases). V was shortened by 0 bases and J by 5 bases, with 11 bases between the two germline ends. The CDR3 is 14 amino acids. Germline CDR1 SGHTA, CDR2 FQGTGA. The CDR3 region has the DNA TGTGCCAGCAGCTTAACGGGGCTTAGGGACGAGCAGTACTTC. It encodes CASSLTGLRDEQYF.

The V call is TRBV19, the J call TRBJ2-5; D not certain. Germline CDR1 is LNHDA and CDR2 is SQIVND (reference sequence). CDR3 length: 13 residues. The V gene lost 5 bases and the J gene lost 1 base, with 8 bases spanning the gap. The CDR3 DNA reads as TGTGCCAGTAGTGTGGCGGTCCAAGAGACCCAGTACTTC. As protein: CASSVAVQETQYF.

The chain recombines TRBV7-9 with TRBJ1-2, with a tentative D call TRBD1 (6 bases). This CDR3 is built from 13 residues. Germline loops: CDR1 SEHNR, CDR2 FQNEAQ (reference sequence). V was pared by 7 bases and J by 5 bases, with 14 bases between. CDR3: CASTSSQGYGYTF. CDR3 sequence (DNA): TGTGCCAGCACATCCTCACAGGGTTATGGCTACACCTTC.

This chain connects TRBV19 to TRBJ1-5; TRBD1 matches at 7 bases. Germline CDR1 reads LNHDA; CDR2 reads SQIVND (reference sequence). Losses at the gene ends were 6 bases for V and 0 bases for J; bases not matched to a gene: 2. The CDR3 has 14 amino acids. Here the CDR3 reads CASRGTDSNQPQHF. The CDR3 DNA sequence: TGTGCCAGTAGAGGGACAGATAGCAATCAGCCCCAGCATTTT.

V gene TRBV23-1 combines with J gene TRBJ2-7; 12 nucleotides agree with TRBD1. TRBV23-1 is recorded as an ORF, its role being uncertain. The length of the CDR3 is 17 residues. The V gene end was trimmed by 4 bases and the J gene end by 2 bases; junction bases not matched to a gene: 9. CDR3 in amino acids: CASSPPWDRGPPYEQYF. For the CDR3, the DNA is TGCGCCAGCAGTCCCCCCTGGGACAGGGGGCCGCCCTACGAGCAGTACTTC.

This CDR3 is CSVGVTGRQETQYF. The CDR3 bases are TGCAGCGTTGGAGTGACAGGGAGGCAAGAGACCCAGTACTTC. The chain carries TRBV29-1 and TRBJ2-5, with D possibly being TRBD1 (7 bases). Germline V gene data show CDR1 as SQVTM and CDR2 as ANQGSEA. There are 14 residues in the CDR3. Trimming removed 4 bases at V and 2 bases at J, with 14 bases between.

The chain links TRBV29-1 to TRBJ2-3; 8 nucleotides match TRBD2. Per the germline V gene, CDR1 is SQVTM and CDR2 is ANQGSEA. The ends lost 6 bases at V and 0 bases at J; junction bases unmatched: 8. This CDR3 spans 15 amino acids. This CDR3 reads CSVFGGERSTDTQYF. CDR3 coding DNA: TGCAGCGTCTTCGGGGGGGAAAGGAGCACAGATACGCAGTATTTT.

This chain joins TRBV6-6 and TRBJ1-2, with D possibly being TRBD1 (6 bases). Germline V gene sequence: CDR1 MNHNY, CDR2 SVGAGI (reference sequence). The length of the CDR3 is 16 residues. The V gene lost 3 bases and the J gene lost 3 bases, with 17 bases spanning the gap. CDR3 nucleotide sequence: TGTGCCAGCAGTTATTCGGGCTGGGACACCGACTATGGCTACACCTTC. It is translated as CASSYSGWDTDYGYTF.

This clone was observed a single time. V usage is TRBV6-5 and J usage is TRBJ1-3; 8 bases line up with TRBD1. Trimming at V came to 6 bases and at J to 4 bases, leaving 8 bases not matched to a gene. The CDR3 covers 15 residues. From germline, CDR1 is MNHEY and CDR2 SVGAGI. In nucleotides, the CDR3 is TGTGCCAGCAGATTCGGACAGGGTACAGGAAACACCATATATTTT. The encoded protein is CASRFGQGTGNTIYF.